The 13 T cell receptor beta chains in this list originate from one sample, sequenced in a study of cytomegalovirus exposure and HLA in healthy donors. The PCR employed 60 Vbeta primers together with 13 Jbeta primers. TCRdb's table, derived via immunoSEQ multiplex PCR, lists solely in-frame clones and lacks some. Here the sample spans 110,000 or so clones, 67% being singletons. The sequenced sample consisted of PBMCs. These receptors all come from a man between 18 and 35 years old in good health and CMV-seropositive.

This CDR3 is CASSSYRESTDTQYF. CDR3 DNA: TGTGCCAGCAGCTCTTACAGGGAAAGCACAGATACGCAGTATTTT. The chain employs TRBV7-2 and TRBJ2-3; a possible D gene is TRBD1 (6 bases). V shed 4 bases and J shed 0 bases, with 11 bases lying between them. CDR1 SGHTA and CDR2 FQGNSA come from the germline V gene. This CDR3 comprises 15 residues.

This chain joins TRBV19 and TRBJ1-5; 9 bases line up with TRBD1. The junction had 1 base not matched to a gene; V was cut back by 1 base and J by 0 bases. The CDR3 totals 16 residues. CDR1 and CDR2 (germline): LNHDA, SQIVND (reference sequence). The CDR3 coding sequence is TGTGCCAGTAGTATAGGGACAGGGGATAGCAATCAGCCCCAGCATTTT. It encodes CASSIGTGDSNQPQHF.

This rearrangement joins TRBV6-5 to TRBJ2-3, with no clear D. CDR3 length equals 14 residues. V dropped 6 bases and J dropped 2 bases, with 12 bases sitting between them. Germline CDR1 is MNHEY and CDR2 is SVGAGI. CDR3 sequence (DNA): TGTGCCAGCAGGCTTACAGAACTCACAGATACGCAGTATTTT. Translating gives CASRLTELTDTQYF.

The chain combines TRBV15 with TRBJ2-7; 7 bases agree with TRBD1. The germline V gene has CDR1 LNHNV and CDR2 YYDKDF (reference sequence). V lost 5 bases and J lost 6; bases outside the gene matches: 13. The CDR3 runs to 15 residues. The DNA of the CDR3 is TGTGCCACCAGCCCAATGGGACAGTTACCTCCCGAGCAGTACTTC. It codes for CATSPMGQLPPEQYF.

There are a few counts of this clone. The J gene is TRBJ2-3, the V gene TRBV10-1; unclear D gene. CDR3 length: 11 residues. V lost 7 bases to trimming and J lost 3 bases, with 5 bases between them. Looked up from germline, CDR1 is WNHNN and CDR2 is SYGVQD (reference sequence). CDR3 sequence: CASTFTDTQYF. For the CDR3, the DNA is TGCGCCAGCACTTTTACAGATACGCAGTATTTT.

V usage is TRBV27 and J usage is TRBJ1-5; 8 bases fit TRBD1. Germline CDR1 is MNHEY and CDR2 is SMNVEV (reference sequence). This CDR3 contains 15 residues. With 8 bases clipped from V and 6 bases from J, the junction kept 12 bases outside the gene matches. CDR3 region: CASSWGQGAAQPQHF. The DNA of the CDR3 is TGTGCCAGCTCTTGGGGCCAGGGGGCGGCTCAGCCCCAGCATTTT.

The V call is TRBV11-3, the J call TRBJ2-7; perhaps TRBD1 as D (7 bases). There are 14 residues in the CDR3. Germline V gene lookup returns CDR1 SGHNT and CDR2 YENEEA. V dropped 3 bases and J dropped 4 bases, with 13 bases sitting between them. CDR3 in DNA: TGTGCCAGCAGCTTCGGCAGGGGGAGGTACGAGCAGTACTTC. Protein: CASSFGRGRYEQYF.

The gene calls are TRBV2 and TRBJ2-3; D perhaps matches TRBD1 (8 bases). This CDR3 comprises 15 residues. CDR1 is SNHLY, CDR2 FYNNEI, per germline. The germline V and J ends were trimmed by 5 bases and 0 bases, with 12 bases remaining between them. The CDR3 DNA is TGTGCCAGCAGTACAGGGGGGGGAAGCACAGATACGCAGTATTTT. It yields the protein CASSTGGGSTDTQYF. The full variable domain, in which reference TRBV2 and TRBJ2-3 provide the parts outside the CDR3, is EPEVTQTPSHQVTQMGQEVILRCVPISNHLYFYWYRQILGQKVEFLVSFYNNEISEKSEIFDDQFSVERPDGSNFTLKIRSTKLEDSAMYFCASSTGGGSTDTQYFGPGTRLTVL.

This clone was observed a single time. This chain connects TRBV6-5 to TRBJ1-1; D gene uncertain. Germline CDR1 is MNHEY and CDR2 is SVGAGI. CDR3 length equals 12 residues. Trimming took off 6 bases at V and 7 bases at J, with 12 bases between the two ends. The CDR3 coding sequence is TGTGCCAGCAGAAAAGGACGGGGTGAAGCTTTCTTT. Translation: CASRKGRGEAFF.

The CDR3 spells CASGYKGGRTEAFF. The CDR3 DNA reads TGTGCCAGTGGCTACAAAGGGGGAAGGACTGAAGCTTTCTTT. V gene TRBV19 combines with J gene TRBJ1-1; possibly TRBD1 for D (6 bases). Trimming took off 8 bases at V and 5 bases at J, with 18 bases between the two ends. The CDR3 covers 14 residues. Germline CDR1 reads LNHDA; CDR2 reads SQIVND (reference sequence).

The chain couples TRBV5-1 to TRBJ1-1; possible D gene TRBD1, 5 bases. Trimming took 5 bases from V and 1 from J, leaving 9 bases between them. CDR3 size: 13 residues. Germline V gives CDR1 SGHRS, CDR2 YFSETQ. In nucleotides, the CDR3 is TGCGCCAGCAGTGGGCAGGGGAACACTGAAGCTTTCTTT. Translation gives CASSGQGNTEAFF.

This clone was detected a few times. CDR3 in amino acids: CASSEDRGLQPQHF. CDR3 DNA sequence: TGTGCCAGCAGCGAGGACAGGGGGCTTCAGCCCCAGCATTTT. V is TRBV27 and J is TRBJ1-5, with 11 bases fitting TRBD1. After removal of 6 bases from V and 6 bases from J, the junction contained 4 bases not matched to a gene. Germline V lookup: CDR1 MNHEY, CDR2 SMNVEV (reference sequence). The CDR3 length is 14 residues.

This clone was seen repeatedly, ten times or more. This chain links TRBV5-5 with TRBJ1-1; no reliable D call. There are 14 residues in the CDR3. The V gene's germline CDR1 is SGHKS and CDR2 YYEKEE (reference sequence). The V end was cut by 6 bases, the J end by 0 bases, with 12 bases between. CDR3 residues: CASTSIGVNTEAFF. The CDR3 DNA reads TGTGCCAGCACCTCGATAGGAGTGAACACTGAAGCTTTCTTT.